Given below is one T cell receptor beta chain in context. What it recognizes is unknown. This sample was taken from a study of T cell repertoires in cytomegalovirus infection. Turning to the study itself: As its CMV epitopes, the study selected recently identified HLA-C-restricted and well-studied HLA-B-restricted targets. CMV infection together with matching HLA type was indicated by public TCR beta signatures.

The CDR3 has 19 residues. CDR1 is MDHEN, CDR2 SYDVKM, per germline. V shed 6 bases, J shed 0 bases, and the junction held 11 bases outside the gene matches. TCRdb ran MiXCR on the reads and lists one entry per CDR3 protein. The table lists 650,000 to 900,000 distinct CDR3 sequences, 29% of them singletons, with around 13% in the top ten. Findings and limits, study-wide: In two of eight donors, the top clonotype was HLA-C-restricted CMV-specific. Adding up the frequency of public TCR beta families identified people who carried CMV plus the relevant HLA.

The TCR comes from a human donor in good health (CMV status not recorded). Some clones in this sample may be carry-over from other donors' samples. The sequences come from cultured CD8+ T cells from PBMCs, collected from culture after CMV antigen stimulation. V gene TRBV28 combines with J gene TRBJ1-6; 10 bases match TRBD1. The CDR3 DNA reads TGTGCCAGCAGACTTCGACAGGGGGCACATAGCTCCTATAATTCACCCCTCCACTTT. This encodes CASRLRQGAHSSYNSPLHF.